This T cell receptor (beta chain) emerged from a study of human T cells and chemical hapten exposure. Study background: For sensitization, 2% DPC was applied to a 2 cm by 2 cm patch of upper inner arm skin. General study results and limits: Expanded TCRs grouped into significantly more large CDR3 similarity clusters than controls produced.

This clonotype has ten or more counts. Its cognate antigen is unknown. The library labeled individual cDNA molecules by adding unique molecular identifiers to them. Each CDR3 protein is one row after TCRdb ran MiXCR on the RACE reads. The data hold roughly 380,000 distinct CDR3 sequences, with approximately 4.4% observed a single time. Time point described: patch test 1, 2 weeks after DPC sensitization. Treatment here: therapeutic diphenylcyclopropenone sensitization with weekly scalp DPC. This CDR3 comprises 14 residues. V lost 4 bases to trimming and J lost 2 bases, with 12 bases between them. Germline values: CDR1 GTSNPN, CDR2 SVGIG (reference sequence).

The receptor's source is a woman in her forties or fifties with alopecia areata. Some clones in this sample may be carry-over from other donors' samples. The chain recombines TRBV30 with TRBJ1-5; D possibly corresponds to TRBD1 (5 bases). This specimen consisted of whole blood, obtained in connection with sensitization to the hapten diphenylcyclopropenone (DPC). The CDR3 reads CAWTRGSGNQPQHF. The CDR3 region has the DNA TGTGCCTGGACGCGGGGCTCGGGCAATCAGCCCCAGCATTTT. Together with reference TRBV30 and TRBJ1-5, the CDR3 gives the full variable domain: SQTIHQWPATLVQPVGSPLSLECTVEGTSNPNLYWYRQAAGRGLQLLFYSVGIGQISSEVPQNLSASRPQDRQFILSSKKLLLSDSGFYLCAWTRGSGNQPQHFGDGTRLSIL.